Given below is one T cell receptor (beta chain) in context. Study processing details: Estimation of nucleated cell counts relied on the amplification of reference gene primers. Generated by immunoSEQ multiplex PCR, the TCRdb table keeps only in-frame clones and is missing some. From that table come the V and J calls and clone size; the DNA was used to work out D and trimming. Of over 200,000 clones in the sample, almost 85% were seen once. This entry comes from a study of blood T cell repertoires in COVID-19. Study-wide background: Sites in the United States, Italy and Spain provided acute and convalescent COVID-19 samples.

V shed 2 bases and J 3 bases; nucleotides not matched to a gene: 12. The CDR3 runs to 20 residues. Germline V lookup: CDR1 LGHDT, CDR2 YNNKEL (reference sequence). Sequencing was done on a sample of peripheral blood. The TCR originated in a woman aged 35 to 49 with acute or convalescent COVID-19. This rearrangement joins TRBV3-1 (or the pseudogene TRBV3-2) to TRBJ2-3; 15 bases line up with TRBD2. The CDR3 is CASSQPGLAGGLELTDTQYF. The DNA for the CDR3 is TGTGCCAGCAGCCAACCGGGACTAGCGGGGGGCTTGGAGCTTACAGATACGCAGTATTTT.